The text below deals with one T cell receptor beta chain. Antigen specificity is unknown. The data were produced by immunoSEQ multiplex PCR, yet TCRdb's version contains in-frame clones alone and is incomplete. The sample includes millions of clones, over 85% of them seen just once. This specimen comes from a study of shared clonotypes between healthy human individuals. General study findings and limits: Larger estimated richness was generally seen in naive subsets than in memory subsets. Blood was the only sampled material, and tissue repertoires likely differ.

Selected positively for CCR7 and CD45RO-negative, naive CD8 cells excluded terminally differentiated effector memory CD45RA+ cells. Trimming left V 1 base short and J 2 bases short, with 12 bases between. The germline V gene has CDR1 MGHRA and CDR2 YSYEKL. The CDR3 sequence is 15 residues long. This clonotype was sampled from a man aged 18 to 29 in good health. The sequenced sample consisted of naive CD8+ T cells sorted from blood. V gene TRBV4-1 combines with J gene TRBJ2-7; perhaps TRBD1 as D (6 bases). In DNA, the CDR3 is TGCGCCAGCAGCCAAGGGACAGACAGCACCTACGAGCAGTACTTC. Translated, it gives CASSQGTDSTYEQYF.